One sample yielded the 11 T cell receptor beta chains listed below, sequenced in a study of cytomegalovirus exposure and HLA in healthy donors. PCR amplification relied on 60 Vbeta primers (plus 13 Jbeta primers). Assay used: immunoSEQ multiplex PCR; TCRdb lists only in-frame clones, some missing. The table includes 100,000 to 150,000 clones, roughly four fifths detected once. Sequenced: PBMCs. The receptors originated from a man aged 35 to 55 in good health and CMV-seronegative.

This chain links TRBV7-9 with TRBJ2-1, with 13 bases aligning to TRBD2. With 6 bases clipped from V and 8 bases from J, the junction kept 7 bases outside the gene matches. Germline V lookup: CDR1 SEHNR, CDR2 FQNEAQ (reference sequence). The CDR3 covers 15 residues. DNA of the CDR3: TGTGCCAGCAGTTTACTAGCGGGGGGGCCCGATGAGCAGTTCTTC. This translates into CASSLLAGGPDEQFF. Variable domain in full (rest from reference TRBV7-9 and TRBJ2-1): DTGVSQNPRHKITKRGQNVTFRCDPISEHNRLYWYRQTLGQGPEFLTYFQNEAQLEKSRLLSDRFSAERPKGSFSTLEIQRTEQGDSAMYLCASSLLAGGPDEQFFGPGTRLTVL.

The chain carries TRBV6-4 and TRBJ1-1, with D unclear. V lost 0 bases, J lost 0 bases, and 17 bases lay in between. From germline, CDR1 is MRHNA and CDR2 SNTAGT. The CDR3 loop spans 18 amino acids. The CDR3: CASSDSSRQGLVNTEAFF. CDR3 bases: TGTGCCAGCAGTGACTCGAGTCGACAAGGCCTGGTGAACACTGAAGCTTTCTTT.

The V call is TRBV27, the J call TRBJ2-7; D remains unclear. V shed 6 bases and J shed 0 bases, with 6 bases lying between them. Looked up from germline, CDR1 is MNHEY and CDR2 is SMNVEV (reference sequence). The CDR3 runs 12 residues. Written as DNA, the CDR3 is TGTGCCAGCAGCCGAGGCTCCTACGAGCAGTACTTC. Protein product: CASSRGSYEQYF.

This clone was detected a few times. The chain has TRBV18 and TRBJ2-1; possible D gene TRBD2, 6 bases. Trimming stripped 2 bases from V and 1 base from J, with 9 bases between. Germline values: CDR1 KGHSH, CDR2 LQKENI. The CDR3 consists of 15 residues. CDR3 region: CASSPSGESYNEQFF. The CDR3 DNA follows: TGTGCCAGCTCACCATCGGGAGAATCCTACAATGAGCAGTTCTTC.

The chain joins TRBV30 to TRBJ1-6; TRBD1 matches at 8 bases. In germline, CDR1 is GTSNPN, CDR2 SVGIG (reference sequence). This CDR3 has 14 residues. Germline trimming cut 4 bases from V and 8 bases from J; bases unmatched to any gene: 7. Here the CDR3 DNA reads TGTGCCTGGAACCGGGACAGGATTGATTCACCCCTCCACTTT. Translated, it gives CAWNRDRIDSPLHF. Drawing the rest from reference TRBV30 and TRBJ1-6, the complete variable domain is SQTIHQWPATLVQPVGSPLSLECTVEGTSNPNLYWYRQAAGRGLQLLFYSVGIGQISSEVPQNLSASRPQDRQFILSSKKLLLSDSGFYLCAWNRDRIDSPLHFGNGTRLTVT.

The chain couples TRBV28 to TRBJ2-3, with a tentative D call TRBD2 (6 bases). Trimming removed 6 bases from V and 0 bases from J, with 16 bases in between. In germline, CDR1 is MDHEN, CDR2 SYDVKM. The CDR3 has 16 amino acids. In nucleotides, the CDR3 is TGTGCCAGCAGCCACCCCCTAGCGCAAAGCACAGATACGCAGTATTTT. Amino acids: CASSHPLAQSTDTQYF.

This rearrangement joins TRBV30 to TRBJ1-5; a possible D gene is TRBD1 (6 bases). Germline assignment: CDR1 GTSNPN and CDR2 SVGIG (reference sequence). The length of the CDR3 is 13 residues. V lost 7 bases to trimming and J lost 3 bases, with 13 bases between them. The CDR3 sequence is CAFEQGFNQPQHF. Written as DNA, the CDR3 is TGTGCCTTTGAACAGGGATTCAATCAGCCCCAGCATTTT.

The V and J genes are TRBV9 and TRBJ2-1; 8 bases line up with TRBD1. CDR1 and CDR2 from the germline V gene are SGDLS and YYNGEE. The CDR3 spans 16 residues. With 3 bases clipped from V and 7 bases from J, the junction kept 12 bases outside the gene matches. CDR3 DNA sequence: TGTGCCAGCAGCGCCCGCCGGTCCACAGGGGGGAATGAGCAGTTCTTC. This encodes CASSARRSTGGNEQFF.

V usage is TRBV4-1 and J usage is TRBJ1-3; no clear D. Trimming shortened V by 0 bases and J by 0 bases, and 9 bases separated the two germline ends. CDR1 is MGHRA and CDR2 is YSYEKL in the germline V gene. The CDR3 totals 16 residues. The CDR3 DNA reads TGCGCCAGCAGCCAAGAAAGTGGGCTCTCTGGAAACACCATATATTTT. It is translated as CASSQESGLSGNTIYF.

This chain links TRBV7-2 with TRBJ2-7, with 10 bases matching TRBD2. The CDR3 extends over 15 amino acids. The V gene end was trimmed by 4 bases and the J gene end by 7 bases; junction bases not matched to a gene: 10. Germline V gives CDR1 SGHTA, CDR2 FQGNSA. CDR3 sequence (DNA): TGTGCCAGCAGCTGGCCCAGCGGGGGGGCTTGGGAGCAGTACTTC. Protein product: CASSWPSGGAWEQYF.

This rearrangement joins TRBV27 to TRBJ2-7; D is possibly TRBD2 (6 bases). The CDR3 is 14 amino acids. The germline gives CDR1 MNHEY, CDR2 SMNVEV (reference sequence). The V gene lost 3 bases and the J gene lost 3 bases, with 12 bases spanning the gap. The chain's CDR3 is CASSFDAGLYEQYF. DNA of the CDR3: TGTGCCAGCAGTTTCGATGCGGGACTCTACGAGCAGTACTTC.